This is a list of T cell receptor beta chains from one sample in a study of T cells in tuberculosis. Clones were read by immunoSEQ multiplex PCR, and TCRdb kept only the in-frame ones, dropping some. The table shows 35,000 to 55,000 clones, with 90% to 95% occurring only once. The sequenced sample was PBMCs. These receptors originate from a donor aged 10 to 29 with latent tuberculosis or without tuberculosis infection. CDR3s include the opening cysteine and the closing phenylalanine or tryptophan.

J gene,V gene,CDR3 protein
TRBJ1-3,TRBV6-6,CASSPRNQGSGNTIYF
TRBJ2-3,TRBV6-1,CASSEAQGGPGTQYF
TRBJ2-1,TRBV7-2,CASSPGISYNEQFF
TRBJ2-3,TRBV2,CASRGDVGTDTQYF
TRBJ2-7,TRBV9,CASSARGSGSYEQYF
TRBJ2-3,TRBV5-5,CASSLGVIGGGTDTQYF
TRBJ1-2,TRBV6-5,CASSYSSGQNYGYTF
TRBJ2-1,TRBV29-1,CSVESSYYEQFF
TRBJ1-2,TRBV7-2,CASSPGGQNYGHTF
TRBJ1-1,TRBV21-1,CASRNRQGLNTEAFF
TRBJ1-3,TRBV11-2,CASSFGQGIGNTIYF
TRBJ1-1,TRBV9,CASNRETEAFF
TRBJ1-5,TRBV2,CASRELIDQPQHF
TRBJ2-2,TRBV11-2,CASSYWTANTGELFF
TRBJ1-3,TRBV27,CASSSASGNTIYF
TRBJ1-1,TRBV29-1,CSVVLWGGHTEAFF
TRBJ2-7,TRBV6-5,CASSRASAYEQYF
TRBJ1-5,TRBV30,CAWSVGGLPLGQPQHF
TRBJ1-1,TRBV6-5,CASSSSRDRGGTEAFF
TRBJ1-5,TRBV19,CASTAVPGGNQPQHF
TRBJ1-1,TRBV6-5,CASSQQGPNTEAFF